This T cell receptor beta chain came from a study of T cell clonotyping in hematopoietic cell transplantation. Data came from immunoSEQ multiplex PCR; TCRdb stores just in-frame clones and leaves some out. Of roughly 800 clones detected, roughly 64% appear once; the ten largest clones hold under 55%. A note on this clone: Its antigen is as yet unknown.

CDR1 is SGHDT and CDR2 is YYEEEE in the germline V gene. CDR3 length equals 17 residues. V was pared by 4 bases and J by 7 bases, with 14 bases of the junction left unmatched. Notes on the study in general: Few recipient clonotypes overlapped donors; over 95% were de novo at given depth. Graft donor and pretransplant recipient Inverse Simpson Index values predicted broader posttransplant TCR diversity. After transplant, recipient diversity fell while pathologically expanded clonotypes grew through day 180.

The chain joins TRBV5-6 to TRBJ2-1; the match to TRBD2 covers 10 bases. The clonotype comes from a male patient between 60 and 69 years old who had an allogeneic stem cell transplant, so the T cells may come from the graft donor. Some clones in this sample may be carry-over from other donors' samples. Sequences were derived from peripheral blood mononuclear cells, sampled 30 days after allogeneic stem cell transplant. The CDR3 region is CASSPSLAGGVWNEQFF. The CDR3 bases are TGTGCCAGCAGCCCTTCGTTAGCGGGGGGAGTTTGGAATGAGCAGTTCTTC.